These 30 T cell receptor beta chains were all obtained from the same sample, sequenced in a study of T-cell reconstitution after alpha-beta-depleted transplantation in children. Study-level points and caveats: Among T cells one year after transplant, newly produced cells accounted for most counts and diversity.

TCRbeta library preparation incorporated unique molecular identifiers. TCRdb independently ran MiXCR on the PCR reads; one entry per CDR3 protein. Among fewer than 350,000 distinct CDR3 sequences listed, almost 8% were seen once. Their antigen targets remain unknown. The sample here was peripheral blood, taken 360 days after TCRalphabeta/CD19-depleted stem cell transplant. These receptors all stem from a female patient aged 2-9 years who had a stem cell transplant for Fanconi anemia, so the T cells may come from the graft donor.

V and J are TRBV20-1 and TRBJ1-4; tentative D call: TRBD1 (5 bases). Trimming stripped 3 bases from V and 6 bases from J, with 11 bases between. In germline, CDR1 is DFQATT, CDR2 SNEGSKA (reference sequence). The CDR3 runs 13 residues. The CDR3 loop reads CSASSRVDEKLFF. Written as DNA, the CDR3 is TGCAGTGCTAGTTCCAGGGTTGATGAAAAACTGTTTTTT.

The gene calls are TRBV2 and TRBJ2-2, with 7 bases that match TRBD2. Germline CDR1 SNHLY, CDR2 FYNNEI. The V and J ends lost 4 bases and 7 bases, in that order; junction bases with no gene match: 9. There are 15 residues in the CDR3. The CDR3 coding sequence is TGTGCCAGCAGTGTAAGAGCTAGCGGAGTCGGGGAGCTGTTTTTT. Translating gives CASSVRASGVGELFF. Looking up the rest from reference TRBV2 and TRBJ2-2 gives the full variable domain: EPEVTQTPSHQVTQMGQEVILRCVPISNHLYFYWYRQILGQKVEFLVSFYNNEISEKSEIFDDQFSVERPDGSNFTLKIRSTKLEDSAMYFCASSVRASGVGELFFGEGSRLTVL.

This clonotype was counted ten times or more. Here the CDR3 DNA reads TGTGCCAGCAGCTACGGACAGCCGAACACCGGGGAGCTGTTTTTT. Its translation is CASSYGQPNTGELFF. V is TRBV7-2 and J is TRBJ2-2, with a possible D match to TRBD1 (6 bases). CDR1 SGHTA and CDR2 FQGNSA come from the germline V gene. Between the trimmed V and J ends, which lost 4 bases and 0 bases, there was a span of 9 bases. There are 15 residues in the CDR3. The variable domain in full, with the rest retrieved from reference TRBV7-2 and TRBJ2-2, is GAGVSQSPSNKVTEKGKDVELRCDPISGHTALYWYRQSLGQGLEFLIYFQGNSAPDKSGLPSDRFSAERTGGSVSTLTIQRTQQEDSAVYLCASSYGQPNTGELFFGEGSRLTVL.

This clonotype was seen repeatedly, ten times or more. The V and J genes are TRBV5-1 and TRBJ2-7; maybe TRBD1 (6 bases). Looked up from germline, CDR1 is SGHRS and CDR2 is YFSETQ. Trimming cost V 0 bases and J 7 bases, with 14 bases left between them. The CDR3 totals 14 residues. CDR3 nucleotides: TGCGCCAGCAGCTTGGCACAGGGCATAGAAGAGCAGTACTTC. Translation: CASSLAQGIEEQYF.

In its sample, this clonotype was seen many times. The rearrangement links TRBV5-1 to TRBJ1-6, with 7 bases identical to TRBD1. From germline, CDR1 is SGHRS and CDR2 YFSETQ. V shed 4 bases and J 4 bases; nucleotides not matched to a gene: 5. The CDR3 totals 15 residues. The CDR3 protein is CASSLWTGYNSPLHF. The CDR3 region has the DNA TGCGCCAGCAGCCTGTGGACAGGTTATAATTCACCCCTCCACTTT.

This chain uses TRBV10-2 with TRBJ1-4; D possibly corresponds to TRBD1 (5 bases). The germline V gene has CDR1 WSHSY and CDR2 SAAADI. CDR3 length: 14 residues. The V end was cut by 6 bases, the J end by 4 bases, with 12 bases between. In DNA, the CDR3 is TGCGCCAGCAGCCGGGACGGAATTAATGAAAAACTGTTTTTT. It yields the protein CASSRDGINEKLFF.

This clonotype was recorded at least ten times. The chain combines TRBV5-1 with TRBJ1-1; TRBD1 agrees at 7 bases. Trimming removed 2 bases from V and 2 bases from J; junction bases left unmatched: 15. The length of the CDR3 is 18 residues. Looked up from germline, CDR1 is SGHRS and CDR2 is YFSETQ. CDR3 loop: CASSFSGTANRYNTEAFF. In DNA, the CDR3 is TGCGCCAGCAGCTTTTCGGGGACAGCGAATCGGTATAACACTGAAGCTTTCTTT.

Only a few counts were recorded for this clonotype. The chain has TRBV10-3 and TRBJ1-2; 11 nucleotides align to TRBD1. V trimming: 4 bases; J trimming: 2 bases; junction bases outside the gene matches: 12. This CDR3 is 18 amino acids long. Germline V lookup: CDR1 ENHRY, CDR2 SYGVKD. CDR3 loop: CAISGRGQGDRTNYGYTF. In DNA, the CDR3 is TGTGCCATCAGTGGGAGGGGACAGGGGGATCGGACGAACTATGGCTACACCTTC.

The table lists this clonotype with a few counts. The CDR3 DNA reads as TGCAGTGCCCTCACGGGGGGGGGATACGAGCAGTACGTC. Its protein product is CSALTGGGYEQYV. The J gene is TRBJ2-7, the V gene TRBV20-1, with TRBD2 matching over 8 bases. V was pared by 6 bases and J by 4 bases, with 8 bases of the junction left unmatched. The CDR3 is made up of 13 amino acids. Germline lookup yields CDR1 DFQATT and CDR2 SNEGSKA (reference sequence).

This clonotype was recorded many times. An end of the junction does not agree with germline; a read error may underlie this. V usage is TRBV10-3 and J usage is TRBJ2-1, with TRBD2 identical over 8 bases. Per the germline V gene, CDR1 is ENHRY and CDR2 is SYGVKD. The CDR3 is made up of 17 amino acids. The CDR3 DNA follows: TGTGCCATCAGTGGGACGAACACACTAGCGGACCTCTTGGGCTCGATCTTC. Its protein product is CAISGTNTLADLLGSIF.

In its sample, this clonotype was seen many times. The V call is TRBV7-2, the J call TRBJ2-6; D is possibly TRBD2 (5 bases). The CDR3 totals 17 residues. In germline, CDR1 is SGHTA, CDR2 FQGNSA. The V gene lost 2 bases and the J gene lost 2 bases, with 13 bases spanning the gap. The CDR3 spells CASSLIGVMAGANVLTF. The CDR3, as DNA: TGTGCCAGCAGCTTAATCGGGGTGATGGCTGGGGCCAACGTCCTGACTTTC.

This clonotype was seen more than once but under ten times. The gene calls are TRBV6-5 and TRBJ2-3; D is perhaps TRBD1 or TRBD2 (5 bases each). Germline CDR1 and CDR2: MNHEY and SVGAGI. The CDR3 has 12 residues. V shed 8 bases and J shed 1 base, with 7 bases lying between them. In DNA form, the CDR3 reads TGTGCCAGCGGGACGGGCACAGATACGCAGTATTTT. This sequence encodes CASGTGTDTQYF.

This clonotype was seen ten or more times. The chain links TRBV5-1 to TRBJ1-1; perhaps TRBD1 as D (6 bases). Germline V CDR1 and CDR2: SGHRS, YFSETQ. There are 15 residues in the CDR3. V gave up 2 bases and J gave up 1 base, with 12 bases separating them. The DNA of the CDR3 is TGCGCCAGCAGCTTCCAGGGGTCTAAGAACACTGAAGCTTTCTTT. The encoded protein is CASSFQGSKNTEAFF. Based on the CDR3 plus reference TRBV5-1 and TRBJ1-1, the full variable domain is KAGVTQTPRYLIKTRGQQVTLSCSPISGHRSVSWYQQTPGQGLQFLFEYFSETQRNKGNFPGRFSGRQFSNSRSEMNVSTLELGDSALYLCASSFQGSKNTEAFFGQGTRLTVV.

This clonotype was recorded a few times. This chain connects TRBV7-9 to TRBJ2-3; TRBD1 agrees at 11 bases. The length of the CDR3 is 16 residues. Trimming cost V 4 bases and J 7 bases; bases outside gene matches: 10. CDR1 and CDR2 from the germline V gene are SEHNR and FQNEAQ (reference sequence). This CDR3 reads CASSSLGQGEKNTQYF. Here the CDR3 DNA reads TGTGCCAGCAGCTCCCTGGGACAGGGGGAGAAGAATACGCAGTATTTT.

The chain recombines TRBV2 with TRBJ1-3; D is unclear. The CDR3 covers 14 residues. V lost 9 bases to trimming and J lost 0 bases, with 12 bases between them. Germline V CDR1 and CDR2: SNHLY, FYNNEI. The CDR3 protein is CARGGLNSGNTIYF. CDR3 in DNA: TGTGCCAGGGGTGGACTTAACTCTGGAAACACCATATATTTT.

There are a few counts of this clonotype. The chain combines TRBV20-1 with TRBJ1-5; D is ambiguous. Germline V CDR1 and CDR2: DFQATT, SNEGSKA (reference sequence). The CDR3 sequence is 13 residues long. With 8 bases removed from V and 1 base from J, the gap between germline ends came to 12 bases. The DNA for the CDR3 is TGCAGTCAAAAGGGAAGGAGCAATCAGCCCCAGCATTTT. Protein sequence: CSQKGRSNQPQHF.

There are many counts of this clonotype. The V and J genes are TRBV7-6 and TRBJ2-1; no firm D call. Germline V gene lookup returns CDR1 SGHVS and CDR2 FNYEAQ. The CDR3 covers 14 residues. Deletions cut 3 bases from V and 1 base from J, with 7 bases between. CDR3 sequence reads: CASSFLPSYNEQFF. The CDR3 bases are TGTGCCAGCAGCTTCTTGCCGTCCTACAATGAGCAGTTCTTC.

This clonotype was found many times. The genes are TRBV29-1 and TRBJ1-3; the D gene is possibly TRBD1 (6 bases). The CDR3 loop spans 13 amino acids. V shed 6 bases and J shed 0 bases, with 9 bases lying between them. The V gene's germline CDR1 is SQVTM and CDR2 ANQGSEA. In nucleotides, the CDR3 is TGCAGCGTCGGACAGTCCTCTGGAAACACCATATATTTT. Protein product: CSVGQSSGNTIYF.

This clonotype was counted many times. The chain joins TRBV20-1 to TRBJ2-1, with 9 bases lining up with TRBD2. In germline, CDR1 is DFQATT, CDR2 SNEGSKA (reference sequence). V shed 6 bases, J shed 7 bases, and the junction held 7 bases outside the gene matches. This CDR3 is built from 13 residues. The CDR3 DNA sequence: TGCAGTGCCCATAGCGGGGGCAGGAATGAGCAGTTCTTC. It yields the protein CSAHSGGRNEQFF.

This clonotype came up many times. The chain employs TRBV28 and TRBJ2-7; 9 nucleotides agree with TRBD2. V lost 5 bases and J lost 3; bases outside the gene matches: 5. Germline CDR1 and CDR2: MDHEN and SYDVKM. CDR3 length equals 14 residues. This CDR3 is CASSDLAGNYEQYF. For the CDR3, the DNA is TGTGCCAGCAGTGACCTAGCGGGGAACTACGAGCAGTACTTC.

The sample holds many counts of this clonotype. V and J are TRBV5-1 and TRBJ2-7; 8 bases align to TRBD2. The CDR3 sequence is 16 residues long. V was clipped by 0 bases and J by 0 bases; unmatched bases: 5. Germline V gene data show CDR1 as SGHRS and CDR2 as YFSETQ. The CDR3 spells CASSLDRAGGSYEQYF. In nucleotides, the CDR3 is TGCGCCAGCAGCTTGGATAGGGCGGGAGGCTCCTACGAGCAGTACTTC.

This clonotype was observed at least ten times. The CDR3 spells CSAKGFVGGFLETQYF. CDR3 DNA: TGCAGTGCTAAAGGTTTTGTAGGGGGCTTCTTAGAGACCCAGTACTTC. The chain combines TRBV20-1 with TRBJ2-5, with 7 bases lining up with TRBD1. The germline V gene encodes CDR1 DFQATT and CDR2 SNEGSKA (reference sequence). The junction had 15 bases not matched to a gene; V was cut back by 4 bases and J by 4 bases. The CDR3 covers 16 residues.

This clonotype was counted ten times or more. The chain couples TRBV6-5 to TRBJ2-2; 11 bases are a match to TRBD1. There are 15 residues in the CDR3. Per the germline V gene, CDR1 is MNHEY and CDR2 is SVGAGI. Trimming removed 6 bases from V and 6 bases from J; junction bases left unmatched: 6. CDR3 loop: CASREGQGGAGELFF. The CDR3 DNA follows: TGTGCCAGCAGGGAGGGACAGGGGGGGGCCGGGGAGCTGTTTTTT.

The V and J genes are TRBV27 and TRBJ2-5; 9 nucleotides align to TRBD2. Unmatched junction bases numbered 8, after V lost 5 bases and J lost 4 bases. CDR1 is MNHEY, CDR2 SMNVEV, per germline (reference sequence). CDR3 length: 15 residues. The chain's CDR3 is CASSGESGRPETQYF. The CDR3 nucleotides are TGTGCCAGCAGTGGGGAGAGCGGGAGGCCAGAGACCCAGTACTTC.

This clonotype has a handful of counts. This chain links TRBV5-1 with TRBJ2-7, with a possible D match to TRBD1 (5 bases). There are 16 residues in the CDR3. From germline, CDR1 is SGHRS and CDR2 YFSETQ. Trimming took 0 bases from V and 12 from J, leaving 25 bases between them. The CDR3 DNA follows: TGCGCCAGCAGCTTGGGGTCCCTGGGGCTAGTGGAATTGCCGTACTTC. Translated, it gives CASSLGSLGLVELPYF.

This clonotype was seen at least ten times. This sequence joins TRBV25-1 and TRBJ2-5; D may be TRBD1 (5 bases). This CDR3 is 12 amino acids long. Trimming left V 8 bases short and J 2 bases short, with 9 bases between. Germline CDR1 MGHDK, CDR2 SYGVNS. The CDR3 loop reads CASRQTQETQYF. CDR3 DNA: TGTGCCAGCCGACAGACTCAAGAGACCCAGTACTTC.

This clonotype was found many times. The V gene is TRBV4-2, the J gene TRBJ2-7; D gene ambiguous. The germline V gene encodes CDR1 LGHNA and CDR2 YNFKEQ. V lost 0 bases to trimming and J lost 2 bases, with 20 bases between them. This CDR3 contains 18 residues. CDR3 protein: CASSQDLRHPNRPYEQYF. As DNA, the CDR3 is TGTGCCAGCAGCCAAGATCTAAGACACCCTAACAGACCCTACGAGCAGTACTTC.

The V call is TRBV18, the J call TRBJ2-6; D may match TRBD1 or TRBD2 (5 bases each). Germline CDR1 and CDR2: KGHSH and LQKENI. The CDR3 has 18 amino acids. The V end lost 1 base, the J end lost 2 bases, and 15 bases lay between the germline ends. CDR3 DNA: TGTGCCAGCTCACCACTTACCGGGGCCAGCGCTGGGGCCAACGTCCTGACTTTC. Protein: CASSPLTGASAGANVLTF.

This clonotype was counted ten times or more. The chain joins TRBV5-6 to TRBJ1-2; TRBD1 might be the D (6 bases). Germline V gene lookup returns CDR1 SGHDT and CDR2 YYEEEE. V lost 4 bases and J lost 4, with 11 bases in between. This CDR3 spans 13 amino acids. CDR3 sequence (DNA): TGTGCCAGCAGCAACAGGGTGGGCTATGGCTACACCTTC. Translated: CASSNRVGYGYTF.

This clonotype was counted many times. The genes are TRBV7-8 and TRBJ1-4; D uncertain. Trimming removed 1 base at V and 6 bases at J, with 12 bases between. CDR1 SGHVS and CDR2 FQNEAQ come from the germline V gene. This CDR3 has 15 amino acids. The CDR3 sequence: CASSLGGMIDEKLFF. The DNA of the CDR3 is TGTGCCAGCAGCTTAGGCGGGATGATAGATGAAAAACTGTTTTTT.